The rows below give T cell receptor beta chains drawn from one sample of a study of blood T cell repertoires in COVID-19. Only in-frame clones appear in the TCRdb table, and some are missing; sequencing was by immunoSEQ multiplex PCR. This sample has more than 60,000 clones, with about 83% found just once. Sequenced material: peripheral blood. The receptors come from a woman over 75 with active or convalescent COVID-19. CDR3s leave out the opening cysteine and the closing phenylalanine or tryptophan. Fields, in order: clone size, V gene, CDR3 protein. Size tells how often a clone was seen (once, few, many) or the class of an expanded clone, and some rows leave it out.

>once|TRBV28
ASKGPGTASNQPQH
>.|TRBV9
ASSVDGGLIGELF
>.|TRBV24-1
ATSDPGTRNEQF
>.|TRBV9
ASSVTVSGEQY
>few|TRBV30
AWSVNRGPDQPQH
>.|TRBV12-3/TRBV12-4
ASSLSGTEAF
>.|TRBV9
ASSANPQVLNYGYT
>.|TRBV11-2
ASSSWDRPGEQY
>.|TRBV7-5
ARSLRLAGPYNEQF
>.|TRBV19
ASSSFSGGAVETQY
>few|TRBV6-2/TRBV6-3
ASSSPGQAERVHEQY
>.|TRBV3-1/TRBV3-2
ASSPRYYTGELF
>.|TRBV18
ASSGDSPEQF
>.|TRBV9
ASSVTPSDNEQF
>.|TRBV3-1/TRBV3-2
ASKNRGTNTIY
>.|TRBV6-5
ASRNQGGPQH
>.|TRBV4-1
ASSQGWGVREGEKLF
>once|TRBV28
ASSLRTQLAKNIQY
>.|TRBV19
ASSIIGQGFTTDTQY
>.|TRBV5-1
ASSLNTGRNTEAF
>few|TRBV10-3
AINQGQGRETQY
>.|TRBV4-1
ASSQGLIGGDTEAF
>once|TRBV5-1
ASSLGTSGETYNEQF
>.|TRBV1
TSSQFIRGTNQPQH